This record looks at one TCR beta chain sequence and its context. The antigen remains unidentified. The time point denotes: week 5, during vaccination. Each dose of the vaccine consisted of 300 ug of mutant IDH1 20-mer peptide, with topical imiquimod. This table comes from immunoSEQ multiplex PCR, and its TCRdb copy is limited to in-frame clones, with some not included. The sample records just under 80,000 clones, 91% being singletons. The data are from a study of a mutant IDH1 vaccine in newly diagnosed glioma. Study as a whole: There were eight vaccinations for patients, given in weeks 1, 3, 5, 7, 11, 15, 19 and 23. Treatment recipients were roughly 62% male and about 40% female, and their mean age was around 39 years.

The CDR3 has 16 amino acids. CDR1 LGHNA and CDR2 YNFKEQ come from the germline V gene. The V end was cut by 1 base, the J end by 2 bases, with 9 bases between. The TCR originated in a woman between 45 and 65 years old with glioma. Specimen: PBMCs, collected from a glioma patient whose treatment included an IDH1 peptide vaccine. V is TRBV4-2 and J is TRBJ2-6; D unclear. The CDR3, as DNA: TGTGCCAGCAGCCAAGCGGCGACCACTGGGGCCAACGTCCTGACTTTC. The encoded protein is CASSQAATTGANVLTF.